Listed here is a single T cell receptor (beta chain). These data come from a study of blood T cell repertoires in COVID-19. Study information: COVID-19 samples, acute and convalescent, were from the United States, Italy and Spain. From T cells, B-cell-depleted T cells, or PBMCs came the material, which was cDNA or gDNA.

Original analysis: How many nucleated cells were present was estimated from reference gene primer amplification. Using immunoSEQ multiplex PCR, the repertoire was profiled, and TCRdb retains in-frame clones only, with some absent. V, J and clone size reflect that table, while D and trimming were determined from the DNA. The sample has 250,000 to 300,000 clones, about nine tenths seen once. Deletions cut 5 bases from V and 3 bases from J, with 13 bases between. Germline V gene lookup returns CDR1 MNHNY and CDR2 SVGAGI (reference sequence). The CDR3 contains 15 residues. The rearrangement uses TRBV6-6 and TRBJ2-2; perhaps TRBD2 as D (6 bases). The material sequenced was peripheral blood. This clonotype was sampled from a man in his fifties or sixties with acute or convalescent COVID-19. DNA for the CDR3: TGTGCCAGCAGTGCCCGGGACTTCTACACCGGGGAGCTGTTTTTT. Translated, it gives CASSARDFYTGELFF.